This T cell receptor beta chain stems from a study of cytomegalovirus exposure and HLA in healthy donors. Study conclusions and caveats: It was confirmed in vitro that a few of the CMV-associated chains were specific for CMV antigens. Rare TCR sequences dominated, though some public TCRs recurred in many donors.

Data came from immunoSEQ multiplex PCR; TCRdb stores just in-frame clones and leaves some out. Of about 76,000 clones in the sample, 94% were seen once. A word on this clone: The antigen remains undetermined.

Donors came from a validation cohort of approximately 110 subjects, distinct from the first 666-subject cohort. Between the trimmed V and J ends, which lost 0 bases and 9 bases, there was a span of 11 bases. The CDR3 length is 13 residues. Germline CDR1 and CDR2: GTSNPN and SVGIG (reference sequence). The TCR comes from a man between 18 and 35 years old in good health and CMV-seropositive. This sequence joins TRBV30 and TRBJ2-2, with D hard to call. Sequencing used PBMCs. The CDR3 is CAWSVRLNRELFF. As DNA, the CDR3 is TGTGCCTGGAGTGTACGACTTAATCGGGAGCTGTTTTTT. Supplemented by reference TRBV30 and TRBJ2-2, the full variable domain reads SQTIHQWPATLVQPVGSPLSLECTVEGTSNPNLYWYRQAAGRGLQLLFYSVGIGQISSEVPQNLSASRPQDRQFILSSKKLLLSDSGFYLCAWSVRLNRELFFGEGSRLTVL.